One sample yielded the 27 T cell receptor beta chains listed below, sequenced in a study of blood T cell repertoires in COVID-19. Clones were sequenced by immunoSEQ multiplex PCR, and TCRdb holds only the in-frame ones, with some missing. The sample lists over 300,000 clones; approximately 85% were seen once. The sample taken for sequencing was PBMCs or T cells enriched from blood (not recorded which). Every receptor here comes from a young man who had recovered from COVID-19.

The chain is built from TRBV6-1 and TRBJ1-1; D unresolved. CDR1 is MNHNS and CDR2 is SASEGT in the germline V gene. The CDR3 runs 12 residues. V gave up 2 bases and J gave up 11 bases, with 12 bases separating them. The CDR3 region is CASSEFAGLAFF. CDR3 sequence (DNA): TGTGCCAGCAGTGAATTTGCAGGTTTGGCTTTCTTT.

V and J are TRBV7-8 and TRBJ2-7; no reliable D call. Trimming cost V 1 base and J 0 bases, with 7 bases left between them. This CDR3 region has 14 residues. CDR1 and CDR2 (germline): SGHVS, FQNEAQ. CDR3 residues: CASSLDTHSYEQYF. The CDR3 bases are TGTGCCAGCAGCTTAGACACGCACTCCTACGAGCAGTACTTC.

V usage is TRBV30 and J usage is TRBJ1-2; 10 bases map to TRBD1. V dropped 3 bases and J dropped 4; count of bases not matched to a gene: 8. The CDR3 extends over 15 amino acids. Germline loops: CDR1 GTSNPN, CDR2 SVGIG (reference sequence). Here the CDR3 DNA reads TGTGCCTGGAGCCAGAGGACAGGGGGGAGCTATGGCTACACCTTC. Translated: CAWSQRTGGSYGYTF.

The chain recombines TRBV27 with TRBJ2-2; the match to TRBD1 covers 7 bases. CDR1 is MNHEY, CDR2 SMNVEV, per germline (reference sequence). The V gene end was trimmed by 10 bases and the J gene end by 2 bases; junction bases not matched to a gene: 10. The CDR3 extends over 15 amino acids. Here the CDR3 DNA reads TGTGCCACCACGTCGGGACAGACCAACACCGGGGAGCTGTTTTTT. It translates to CATTSGQTNTGELFF.

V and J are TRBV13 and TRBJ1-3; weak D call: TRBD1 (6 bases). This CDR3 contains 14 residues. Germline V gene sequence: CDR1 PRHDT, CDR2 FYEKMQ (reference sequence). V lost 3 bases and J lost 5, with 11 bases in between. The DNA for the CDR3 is TGTGCCAGCAGCTTTGGGGGCACAAGAAACACCATATATTTT. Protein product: CASSFGGTRNTIYF.

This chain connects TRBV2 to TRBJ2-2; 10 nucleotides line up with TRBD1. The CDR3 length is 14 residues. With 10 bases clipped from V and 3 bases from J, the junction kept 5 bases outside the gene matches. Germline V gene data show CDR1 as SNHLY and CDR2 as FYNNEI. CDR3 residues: CAIGDRGYTGELFF. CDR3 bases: TGTGCCATCGGGGACAGGGGATACACCGGGGAGCTGTTTTTT. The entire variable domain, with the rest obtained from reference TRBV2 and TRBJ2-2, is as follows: EPEVTQTPSHQVTQMGQEVILRCVPISNHLYFYWYRQILGQKVEFLVSFYNNEISEKSEIFDDQFSVERPDGSNFTLKIRSTKLEDSAMYFCAIGDRGYTGELFFGEGSRLTVL.

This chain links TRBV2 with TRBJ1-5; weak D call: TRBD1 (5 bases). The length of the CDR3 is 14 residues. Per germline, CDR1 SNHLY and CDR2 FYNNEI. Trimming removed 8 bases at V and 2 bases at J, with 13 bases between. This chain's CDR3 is CASSRQGGNQPQHF. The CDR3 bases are TGTGCCAGCTCCCGGCAGGGCGGCAATCAGCCCCAGCATTTT.

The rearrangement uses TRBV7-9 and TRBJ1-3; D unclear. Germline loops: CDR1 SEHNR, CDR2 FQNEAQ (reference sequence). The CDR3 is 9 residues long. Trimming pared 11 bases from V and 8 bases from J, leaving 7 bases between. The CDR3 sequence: CAVGDTIYF. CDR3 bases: TGTGCCGTCGGGGACACCATATATTTT.

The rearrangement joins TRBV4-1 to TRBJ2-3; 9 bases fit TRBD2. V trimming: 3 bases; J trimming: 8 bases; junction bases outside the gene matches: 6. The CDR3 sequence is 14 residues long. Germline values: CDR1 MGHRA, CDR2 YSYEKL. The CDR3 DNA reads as TGCGCCAGCAGCCAGGGCGGGGGGGCCGTTACGCAGTATTTT. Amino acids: CASSQGGGAVTQYF.

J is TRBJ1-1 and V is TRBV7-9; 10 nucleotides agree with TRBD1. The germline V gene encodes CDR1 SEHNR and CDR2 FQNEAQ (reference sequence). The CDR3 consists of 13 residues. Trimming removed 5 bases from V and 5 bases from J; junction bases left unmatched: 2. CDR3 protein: CASSADRGTEAFF. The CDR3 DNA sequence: TGTGCCAGCAGCGCGGACAGGGGGACTGAAGCTTTCTTT.

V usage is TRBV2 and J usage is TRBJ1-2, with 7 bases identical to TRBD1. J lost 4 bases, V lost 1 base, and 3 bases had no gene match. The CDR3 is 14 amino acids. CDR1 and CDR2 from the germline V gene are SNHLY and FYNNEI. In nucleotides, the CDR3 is TGTGCCAGCAGTGAAGACCAGGGGGGCTATGGCTACACCTTC. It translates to CASSEDQGGYGYTF.

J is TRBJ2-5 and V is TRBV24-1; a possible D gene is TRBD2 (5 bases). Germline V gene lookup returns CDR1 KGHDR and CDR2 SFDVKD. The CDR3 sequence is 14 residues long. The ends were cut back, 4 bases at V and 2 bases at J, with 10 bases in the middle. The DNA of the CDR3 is TGTGCCACCAGTGACACCGGGAATCAAGAGACCCAGTACTTC. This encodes CATSDTGNQETQYF.

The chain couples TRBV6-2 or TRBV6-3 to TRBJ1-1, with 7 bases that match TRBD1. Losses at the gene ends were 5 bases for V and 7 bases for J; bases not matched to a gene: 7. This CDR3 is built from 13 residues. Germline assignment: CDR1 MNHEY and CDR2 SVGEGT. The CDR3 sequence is CASSTAYRGEAFF. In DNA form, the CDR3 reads TGTGCCAGCAGTACAGCCTACAGGGGTGAAGCTTTCTTT.

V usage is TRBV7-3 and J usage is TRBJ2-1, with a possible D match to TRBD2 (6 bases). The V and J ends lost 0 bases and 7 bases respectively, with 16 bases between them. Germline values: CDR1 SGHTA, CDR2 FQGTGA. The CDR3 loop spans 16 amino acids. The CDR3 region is CASSLTASAFRNEQFF. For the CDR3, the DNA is TGTGCCAGCAGCTTAACGGCTAGCGCCTTTAGAAATGAGCAGTTCTTC.

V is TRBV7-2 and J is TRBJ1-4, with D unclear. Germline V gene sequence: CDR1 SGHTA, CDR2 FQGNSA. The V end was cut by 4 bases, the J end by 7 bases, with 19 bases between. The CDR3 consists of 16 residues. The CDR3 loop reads CASSSRTGIGVEKLFF. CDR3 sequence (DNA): TGTGCCAGCAGCTCCCGGACTGGGATCGGGGTTGAAAAACTGTTTTTT.

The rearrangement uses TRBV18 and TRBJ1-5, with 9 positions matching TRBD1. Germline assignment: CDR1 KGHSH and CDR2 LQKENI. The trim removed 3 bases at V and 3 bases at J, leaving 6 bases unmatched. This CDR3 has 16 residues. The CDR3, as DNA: TGTGCCAGCTCACCGGGACAGGGATCCCTCAATCAGCCCCAGCATTTT. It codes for CASSPGQGSLNQPQHF.

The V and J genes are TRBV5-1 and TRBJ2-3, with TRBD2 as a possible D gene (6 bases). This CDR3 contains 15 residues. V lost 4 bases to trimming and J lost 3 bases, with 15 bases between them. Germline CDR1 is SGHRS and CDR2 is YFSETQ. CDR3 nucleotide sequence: TGCGCCAGCAGCCCCCGGGGAGGTTTGACAGATACGCAGTATTTT. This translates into CASSPRGGLTDTQYF.

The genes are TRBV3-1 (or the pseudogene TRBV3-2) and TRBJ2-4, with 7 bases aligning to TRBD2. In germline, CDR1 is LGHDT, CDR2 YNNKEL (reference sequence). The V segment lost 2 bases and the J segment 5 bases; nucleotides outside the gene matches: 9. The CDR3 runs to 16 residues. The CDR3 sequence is CASSQRGGVRENIQYF. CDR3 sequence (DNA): TGTGCCAGCAGCCAAAGGGGAGGGGTCAGAGAAAACATTCAGTACTTC.

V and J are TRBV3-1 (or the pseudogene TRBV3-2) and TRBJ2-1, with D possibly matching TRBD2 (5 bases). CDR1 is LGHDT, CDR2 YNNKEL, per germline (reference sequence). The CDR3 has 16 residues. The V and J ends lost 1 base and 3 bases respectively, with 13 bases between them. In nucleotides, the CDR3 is TGTGCCAGCAGCCAAGCTCCTACAAGCGGCTACAATGAGCAGTTCTTC. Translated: CASSQAPTSGYNEQFF.

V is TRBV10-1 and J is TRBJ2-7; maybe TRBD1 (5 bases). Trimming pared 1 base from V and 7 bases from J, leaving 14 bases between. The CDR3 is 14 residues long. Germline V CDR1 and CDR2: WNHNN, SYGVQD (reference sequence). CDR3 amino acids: CASSEWQGVGEQYF. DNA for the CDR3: TGCGCCAGCAGTGAGTGGCAGGGTGTAGGGGAGCAGTACTTC.

The CDR3: CASSQETGLQPQHF. CDR3 nucleotide sequence: TGCGCCAGCAGCCAAGAGACAGGTCTGCAGCCCCAGCATTTT. The rearrangement uses TRBV4-1 and TRBJ1-5; TRBD1 is a possible D gene (6 bases). This CDR3 is built from 14 residues. The germline V gene encodes CDR1 MGHRA and CDR2 YSYEKL. Trimming shortened V by 0 bases and J by 7 bases, and 10 bases separated the two germline ends.

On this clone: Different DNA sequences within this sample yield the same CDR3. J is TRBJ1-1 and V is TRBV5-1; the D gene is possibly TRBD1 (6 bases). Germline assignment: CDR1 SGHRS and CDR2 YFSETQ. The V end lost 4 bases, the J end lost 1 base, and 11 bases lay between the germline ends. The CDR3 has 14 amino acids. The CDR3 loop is CASSPGQPNTEAFF. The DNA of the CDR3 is TGCGCCAGCAGCCCGGGACAACCGAACACTGAAGCTTTCTTT. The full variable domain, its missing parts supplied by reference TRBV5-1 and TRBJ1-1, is KAGVTQTPRYLIKTRGQQVTLSCSPISGHRSVSWYQQTPGQGLQFLFEYFSETQRNKGNFPGRFSGRQFSNSRSEMNVSTLELGDSALYLCASSPGQPNTEAFFGQGTRLTVV.

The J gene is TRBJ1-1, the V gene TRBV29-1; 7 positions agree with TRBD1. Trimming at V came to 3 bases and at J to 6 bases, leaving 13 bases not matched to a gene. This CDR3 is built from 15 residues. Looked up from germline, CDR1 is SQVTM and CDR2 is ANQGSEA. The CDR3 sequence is CSVEGDDRAGPEAFF. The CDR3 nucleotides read TGCAGCGTTGAGGGGGATGACAGGGCGGGTCCTGAAGCTTTCTTT.

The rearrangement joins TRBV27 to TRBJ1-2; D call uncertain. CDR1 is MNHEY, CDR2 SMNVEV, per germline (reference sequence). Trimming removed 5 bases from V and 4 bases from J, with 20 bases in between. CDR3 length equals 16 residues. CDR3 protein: CASSPSVGEVGYGYTF. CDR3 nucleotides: TGTGCCAGCAGTCCCTCTGTTGGGGAGGTGGGCTATGGCTACACCTTC.

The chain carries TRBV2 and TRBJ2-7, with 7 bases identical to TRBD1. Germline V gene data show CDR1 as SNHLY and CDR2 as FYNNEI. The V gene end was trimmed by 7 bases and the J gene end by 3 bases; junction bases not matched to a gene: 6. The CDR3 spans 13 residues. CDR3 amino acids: CASKGTDIYEQYF. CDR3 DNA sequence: TGTGCCAGCAAAGGGACAGATATCTACGAGCAGTACTTC. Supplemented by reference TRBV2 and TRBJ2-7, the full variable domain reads EPEVTQTPSHQVTQMGQEVILRCVPISNHLYFYWYRQILGQKVEFLVSFYNNEISEKSEIFDDQFSVERPDGSNFTLKIRSTKLEDSAMYFCASKGTDIYEQYFGPGTRLTVT.

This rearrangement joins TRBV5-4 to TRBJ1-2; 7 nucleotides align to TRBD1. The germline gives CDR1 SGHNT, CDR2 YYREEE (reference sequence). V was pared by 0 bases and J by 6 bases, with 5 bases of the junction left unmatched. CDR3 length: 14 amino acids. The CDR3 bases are TGTGCCAGCAGCTTGGACAGGGGAATCGATGGCTACACCTTC. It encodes CASSLDRGIDGYTF.

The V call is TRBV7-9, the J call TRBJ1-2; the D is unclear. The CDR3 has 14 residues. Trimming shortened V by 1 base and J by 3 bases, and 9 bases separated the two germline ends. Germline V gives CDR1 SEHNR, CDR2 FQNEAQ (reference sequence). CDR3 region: CASSLVLGDYGYTF. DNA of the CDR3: TGTGCCAGCAGCTTAGTTCTGGGCGACTATGGCTACACCTTC.